The 29 T cell receptor beta chains below come from one sample, sequenced in a study of T cell responses to AZD1222 COVID-19 vaccine (dated by TCRdb to the early 2020s). Library preparation was by the immunoSEQ multiplex PCR assay. In TCRdb, the immuneACCESS table is reduced to in-frame sequences with V and J assigned. These tables do not hold every clone; where another copy was compared, an unresolved V gene accounts for under half, and the others remain unexplained. The sample table records 150,000 or so clones; 80% to 90% of these occur just once. Together, the top ten hold 5.5% of the sample. The time point label, read with the paper, signifies: baseline before first vaccination. Read against the paper, the sample's treatment or condition label means: meningococcal conjugate vaccine given as trial control. The sample consisted of peripheral blood, taken on day 0 of MenACWY control vaccination. The receptor source for this set is an adult in good health.

The V and J genes are TRBV5-4 and TRBJ1-6; perhaps TRBD1 as D (6 bases). In germline, CDR1 is SGHNT, CDR2 YYREEE (reference sequence). The CDR3 extends over 14 amino acids. Deletions cut 2 bases from V and 7 bases from J, with 10 bases between. The CDR3 bases are TGTGCCAGCAGCTTTGGGGGCAAGAATTCACCCCTCCACTTT. Translating it yields CASSFGGKNSPLHF.

V and J are TRBV2 and TRBJ2-4; 9 bases line up with TRBD2. V was pared by 3 bases and J by 7 bases, with 4 bases of the junction left unmatched. There are 14 residues in the CDR3. CDR1 and CDR2 (germline): SNHLY, FYNNEI. CDR3 in DNA: TGTGCCAGCAGTGAGGGACTAGCATCGAACATTCAGTACTTC. The encoded protein is CASSEGLASNIQYF. Combining the CDR3 with reference TRBV2 and TRBJ2-4 gives the whole variable domain EPEVTQTPSHQVTQMGQEVILRCVPISNHLYFYWYRQILGQKVEFLVSFYNNEISEKSEIFDDQFSVERPDGSNFTLKIRSTKLEDSAMYFCASSEGLASNIQYFGAGTRLSVL.

This sequence joins TRBV6-7 and TRBJ1-5; a weak D match, TRBD1 (5 bases). TRBV6-7 is identified as an open reading frame with a role that is uncertain. Trimming took 5 bases from V and 4 from J, leaving 9 bases between them. The CDR3 runs to 13 residues. The CDR3 protein is CASSPTENQPQHF. For the CDR3, the DNA is TGTGCCAGCAGTCCGACAGAGAATCAGCCCCAGCATTTT.

The V gene is TRBV18, the J gene TRBJ1-1, with D unresolved. The V end lost 4 bases, the J end lost 7 bases, and 10 bases lay between the germline ends. CDR1 and CDR2 (germline): KGHSH, LQKENI. The CDR3 has 12 amino acids. The chain's CDR3 is CASSLQRNEAFF. The CDR3 nucleotides are TGTGCCAGCTCACTCCAGCGGAATGAAGCTTTCTTT.

This chain uses TRBV6-1 with TRBJ2-7, with D possibly TRBD2 on 5 matching bases. Germline V lookup: CDR1 MNHNS, CDR2 SASEGT. This CDR3 has 14 amino acids. The V end was cut by 1 base, the J end by 1 base, with 8 bases between. The CDR3 spells CASSEGRGSYEQYV. In DNA form, the CDR3 reads TGTGCCAGCAGTGAAGGGAGAGGGTCCTACGAGCAGTACGTC.

The chain combines TRBV12-3 or TRBV12-4 with TRBJ2-5; maybe TRBD1 (5 bases). V was cut by 5 bases and J by 3 bases, with 10 bases left in between. The CDR3 has 13 amino acids. In DNA form, the CDR3 reads TGTGCCAGCAGTATAGACAGAAAAGAGACCCAGTACTTC. Amino acid sequence: CASSIDRKETQYF.

The rearrangement joins TRBV6-1 to TRBJ1-1; D might be TRBD1 (6 bases). The CDR3 runs to 13 residues. Germline loops: CDR1 MNHNS, CDR2 SASEGT. The V and J ends lost 8 bases and 4 bases respectively, with 14 bases between them. The CDR3, as DNA: TGTGCCAGCTTCCCCAGCAGGGGCACTGAAGCTTTCTTT. It encodes CASFPSRGTEAFF.

This clone was recorded only once. V gene TRBV27 combines with J gene TRBJ2-7; the match to TRBD2 covers 11 bases. This CDR3 comprises 14 residues. Germline-derived CDR1 and CDR2 are MNHEY and SMNVEV (reference sequence). Trimming took 2 bases from V and 7 from J; bases not matched to a gene: 4. DNA of the CDR3: TGTGCCAGCAGTTTAAATAGCGGGGGGGCGGAGCAGTACGTC. Its translation: CASSLNSGGAEQYV.

The count of this clone is one. The J gene is TRBJ2-1, the V gene TRBV19; no reliable D call. Trimming took 4 bases from V and 3 from J, leaving 4 bases between them. Germline lookup yields CDR1 LNHDA and CDR2 SQIVND (reference sequence). There are 12 residues in the CDR3. The DNA of the CDR3 is TGTGCCAGTAGTACCCTCTACAATGAGCAGTTCTTC. Amino acid sequence: CASSTLYNEQFF.

The V call is TRBV7-9, the J call TRBJ1-5, with a weak D call TRBD1 (6 bases). Germline V CDR1 and CDR2: SEHNR, FQNEAQ (reference sequence). This CDR3 comprises 14 residues. Trimming left V 4 bases short and J 4 bases short, with 11 bases between. Written as DNA, the CDR3 is TGTGCCAGCAGCTCCGTCGACAGGAATCAGCCCCAGCATTTT. This translates into CASSSVDRNQPQHF.

The V gene is TRBV19, the J gene TRBJ1-2; 7 positions match TRBD1. Trimming took 3 bases from V and 4 from J; bases not matched to a gene: 8. The CDR3 sequence is 15 residues long. Germline loops: CDR1 LNHDA, CDR2 SQIVND (reference sequence). CDR3 DNA: TGTGCCAGTAGTATGATAGACAGGGATACCTATGGCTACACCTTC. Translated: CASSMIDRDTYGYTF.

V gene TRBV23-1 combines with J gene TRBJ2-7; 8 bases are a match to TRBD1. TRBV23-1 is an ORF for which the function is uncertain. After removal of 3 bases from V and 7 bases from J, the junction contained 14 bases not matched to a gene. The CDR3 spans 16 residues. CDR3 nucleotide sequence: TGCGCCAGCAGTCATATCGAGATCGGACAGGGAAGGGAGCAGTACTTC. It codes for CASSHIEIGQGREQYF.

This clone was observed a few times. The chain is built from TRBV7-9 and TRBJ1-2, with 8 bases aligning to TRBD1. The CDR3 length is 14 residues. The germline V gene has CDR1 SEHNR and CDR2 FQNEAQ (reference sequence). J gave up 4 bases and V 5 bases, and 6 bases lay outside the gene matches. CDR3: CASSRDRGSYGYTF. The CDR3 DNA follows: TGTGCCAGCAGCCGAGACAGGGGAAGCTATGGCTACACCTTC.

The V and J genes are TRBV24-1 and TRBJ2-5, with 9 bases aligning to TRBD1. V lost 5 bases to trimming and J lost 4 bases; unmatched junction nucleotides: 7. This CDR3 is 15 amino acids long. CDR1 KGHDR and CDR2 SFDVKD come from the germline V gene. CDR3 residues: CATSAPDRGIETQYF. The CDR3 DNA reads as TGTGCCACCAGTGCCCCGGACAGGGGAATAGAGACCCAGTACTTC.

The rearrangement joins TRBV9 to TRBJ1-6, with D tentatively TRBD1 (6 bases). CDR3 length: 15 amino acids. V was pared by 0 bases and J by 13 bases, with 17 bases between. Looked up from germline, CDR1 is SGDLS and CDR2 is YYNGEE. The CDR3 sequence: CASSVVGEGGVPLHF. CDR3 nucleotides: TGTGCCAGCAGCGTAGTTGGAGAAGGGGGAGTTCCCCTCCACTTT.

The chain employs TRBV29-1 and TRBJ1-1; D is unclear. The CDR3 loop spans 10 amino acids. Trimming pared 5 bases from V and 11 bases from J, leaving 12 bases between. The germline gives CDR1 SQVTM, CDR2 ANQGSEA. CDR3 in DNA: TGCAGCGTTCAGGTGTTAGAGGCTTTCTTT. Its protein is CSVQVLEAFF.

V gene TRBV3-1 (or the pseudogene TRBV3-2) combines with J gene TRBJ1-6; D may be TRBD1 (5 bases). The CDR3 length is 13 residues. The V end was cut by 5 bases, the J end by 9 bases, with 11 bases between. Germline V CDR1 and CDR2: LGHDT, YNNKEL (reference sequence). CDR3 sequence (DNA): TGTGCCAGCAGCTACGACAGCGGTTCACCCCTCCACTTT. Protein sequence: CASSYDSGSPLHF.

The chain joins TRBV7-2 to TRBJ2-1, with 9 bases matching TRBD1. The V segment lost 5 bases and the J segment 1 base; nucleotides outside the gene matches: 6. CDR1 SGHTA and CDR2 FQGNSA come from the germline V gene. The CDR3 sequence is 16 residues long. The CDR3, as DNA: TGTGCCAGCAGCCCCCTGGACAGGGGATCCTACAATGAGCAGTTCTTC. It translates to CASSPLDRGSYNEQFF.

This chain joins TRBV14 and TRBJ1-3, with 8 bases that match TRBD1. The CDR3 spans 18 residues. Per the germline V gene, CDR1 is SGHDN and CDR2 is FVKESK. Germline trimming cut 3 bases from V and 0 bases from J; bases unmatched to any gene: 10. The CDR3 DNA reads TGTGCCAGCAGCCATAGACGGCAGGGGGCCTTCTCTGGAAACACCATATATTTT. It codes for CASSHRRQGAFSGNTIYF.

J is TRBJ2-5 and V is TRBV27; perhaps TRBD2 as D (6 bases). Germline lookup yields CDR1 MNHEY and CDR2 SMNVEV (reference sequence). CDR3 length equals 16 residues. The V gene lost 5 bases and the J gene lost 5 bases, with 21 bases spanning the gap. This CDR3 is CASSPTWMGGWETQYF. The CDR3 DNA is TGTGCCAGCAGTCCCACGTGGATGGGAGGTTGGGAGACCCAGTACTTC.

This clone was seen only once. The chain is built from TRBV7-2 and TRBJ2-3; TRBD2 matches 11 bases. The germline V gene encodes CDR1 SGHTA and CDR2 FQGNSA. There are 16 residues in the CDR3. Losses at the gene ends were 5 bases for V and 5 bases for J; bases not matched to a gene: 9. In DNA form, the CDR3 reads TGTGCCAGCAGCCCCCGCTCTAGCGGGGGGAGAGATACGCAGTATTTT. It specifies CASSPRSSGGRDTQYF.

This clone has only a few counts. This chain connects TRBV6-1 to TRBJ2-7; 8 positions match TRBD2. The CDR3 runs to 17 residues. Germline assignment: CDR1 MNHNS and CDR2 SASEGT. Trimming at V came to 0 bases and at J to 3 bases, leaving 10 bases not matched to a gene. CDR3: CASSEAYPGLGFYEQYF. The CDR3 region has the DNA TGTGCCAGCAGTGAAGCCTATCCGGGACTAGGTTTCTACGAGCAGTACTTC.

The chain is built from TRBV2 and TRBJ2-1; maybe TRBD1 (5 bases). CDR1 and CDR2 (germline): SNHLY, FYNNEI. V lost 6 bases to trimming and J lost 4 bases, with 19 bases between them. This CDR3 comprises 16 residues. CDR3 residues: CASRSAGRTSYNEQFF. The CDR3 bases are TGTGCCAGCAGGTCCGCAGGGCGGACCTCGTACAATGAGCAGTTCTTC.

The J gene is TRBJ2-4, the V gene TRBV18; D may correspond to TRBD1 or TRBD2 (5 bases each). CDR1 is KGHSH and CDR2 is LQKENI in the germline V gene. This CDR3 comprises 15 residues. Trimming removed 6 bases at V and 0 bases at J, with 12 bases between. The CDR3 nucleotides read TGTGCCAGCTCCCAACGGGGCGCAGCCAAAAACATTCAGTACTTC. As protein: CASSQRGAAKNIQYF.

The J gene is TRBJ1-3, the V gene TRBV7-2; D remains ambiguous. Germline V gene data show CDR1 as SGHTA and CDR2 as FQGNSA. The CDR3 loop spans 13 amino acids. Trimming pared 4 bases from V and 7 bases from J, leaving 11 bases between. The CDR3 here is CASSSRRWNTIYF. The CDR3 coding sequence is TGTGCCAGCAGCTCCCGACGGTGGAACACCATATATTTT.

This chain uses TRBV2 with TRBJ1-1; D is possibly TRBD1 (5 bases). Per the germline V gene, CDR1 is SNHLY and CDR2 is FYNNEI. The V gene lost 7 bases and the J gene lost 1 base, with 13 bases spanning the gap. The CDR3 consists of 14 residues. The CDR3 bases are TGTGCCAGCAAGACGTCGACAGCGAACACTGAAGCTTTCTTT. This sequence encodes CASKTSTANTEAFF.

The chain has TRBV3-1 (or the pseudogene TRBV3-2) and TRBJ2-1; the match to TRBD2 covers 7 bases. Germline V gene lookup returns CDR1 LGHDT and CDR2 YNNKEL (reference sequence). The ends lost 8 bases at V and 2 bases at J; junction bases unmatched: 6. There are 14 residues in the CDR3. The CDR3 protein is CASARAGTYNEQFF. The DNA for the CDR3 is TGTGCCAGCGCTCGAGCGGGAACCTACAATGAGCAGTTCTTC.

The rearrangement uses TRBV13 and TRBJ2-1, with TRBD1 matching 9 bases. The germline V gene encodes CDR1 PRHDT and CDR2 FYEKMQ (reference sequence). CDR3 length: 15 residues. J lost 13 bases, V lost 4 bases, and 14 bases had no gene match. As DNA, the CDR3 is TGTGCCAGCAGCTGGGGGGGACAGGGCTCAATTGTTCAGTTCTTC. It codes for CASSWGGQGSIVQFF.

The chain uses TRBV5-6 and TRBJ2-1; TRBD1 matches 7 bases. The CDR3 totals 17 residues. Germline CDR1 SGHDT, CDR2 YYEEEE. V lost 6 bases, J lost 7 bases, and 19 bases stayed unmatched. The CDR3 is CASTPGPQGDIINEQFF. The CDR3 DNA follows: TGTGCCAGCACCCCGGGGCCGCAGGGGGACATTATAAATGAGCAGTTCTTC.